The 25 T cell receptor beta chains in this list originate from one sample, sequenced in a study of blood T cell repertoires in COVID-19. Sequencing used immunoSEQ multiplex PCR; TCRdb keeps in-frame clones, though not all of them. This table has about 180,000 clones, about 80% appearing once. Sequenced: peripheral blood. The receptors derive from a human donor in a cohort sampled during active COVID-19.

The CDR3 protein is CASSLAPSPGLQETQYF. CDR3 in DNA: TGTGCCAGCAGCTTAGCCCCTTCTCCGGGACTCCAAGAGACCCAGTACTTC. The J gene is TRBJ2-5, the V gene TRBV7-6, with D possibly matching TRBD2 (6 bases). Per the germline V gene, CDR1 is SGHVS and CDR2 is FNYEAQ. CDR3 length equals 17 residues. Trimming removed 0 bases from V and 1 base from J, with 15 bases in between.

The rearrangement joins TRBV2 to TRBJ2-1; 11 bases fit TRBD2. In germline, CDR1 is SNHLY, CDR2 FYNNEI. The J segment lost 9 bases and the V segment lost 6 bases, leaving 10 bases of the junction unmatched. The CDR3 sequence is 15 residues long. The CDR3 DNA reads as TGTGCCAGCAGGATGGAACTAGCGGGGGTTCTTGAGCAGTTCTTC. This sequence encodes CASRMELAGVLEQFF.

The CDR3 reads CASSQEEGGSQETQYF. Here the CDR3 DNA reads TGTGCCAGCAGCCAAGAGGAGGGGGGGAGCCAAGAGACCCAGTACTTC. The chain is built from TRBV3-1 (or the pseudogene TRBV3-2) and TRBJ2-5; weak D call: TRBD2 (7 bases). Germline CDR1 is LGHDT and CDR2 is YNNKEL (reference sequence). This CDR3 spans 16 amino acids. V was pared by 0 bases and J by 1 base, with 12 bases between.

The V call is TRBV12-3 or TRBV12-4, the J call TRBJ2-7; tentatively, D is TRBD2 (5 bases). The CDR3 has 12 residues. The ends were cut back, 8 bases at V and 1 base at J, with 9 bases in the middle. CDR3 residues: CASGGSSYEQYF. The CDR3 DNA reads as TGTGCCAGCGGTGGGAGTTCCTACGAGCAGTACTTC.

The CDR3 nucleotides are TGTGCCATCAGTGATGTCAACAGGGATTTCTATGGCTACACCTTC. Protein sequence: CAISDVNRDFYGYTF. This chain uses TRBV10-3 with TRBJ1-2, with D perhaps TRBD1 (6 bases). CDR1 is ENHRY, CDR2 SYGVKD, per germline. The V and J ends lost 3 bases and 4 bases respectively, with 15 bases between them. The CDR3 consists of 15 residues.

The CDR3 DNA reads as TGTGCCAGCAGTGAGATTGGGAGCCAAGAGACCCAGTACTTC. Translation gives CASSEIGSQETQYF. This sequence joins TRBV6-1 and TRBJ2-5, with a weak D call TRBD2 (5 bases). CDR3 length equals 14 residues. The V end was cut by 3 bases, the J end by 1 base, with 9 bases between. Germline values: CDR1 MNHNS, CDR2 SASEGT.

This sequence joins TRBV4-1 and TRBJ2-7; D uncertain. The CDR3 spans 15 residues. In germline, CDR1 is MGHRA, CDR2 YSYEKL. V was cut by 1 base and J by 2 bases, with 12 bases left in between. The CDR3 DNA sequence: TGCGCCAGCAGCCAAGTCTTTTCAGGTGCCTACGAGCAGTACTTC. This codes for CASSQVFSGAYEQYF.

V is TRBV13 and J is TRBJ2-3; 9 nucleotides line up with TRBD2. The CDR3 extends over 17 amino acids. The V and J ends lost 4 bases and 0 bases, in that order; junction bases with no gene match: 8. Germline lookup yields CDR1 PRHDT and CDR2 FYEKMQ (reference sequence). The CDR3 DNA sequence: TGTGCCAGCAGCTCCACTAGCGGGTTACCTAGCACAGATACGCAGTATTTT. Amino acids: CASSSTSGLPSTDTQYF.

The chain recombines TRBV19 with TRBJ1-5; D possibly corresponds to TRBD1 (5 bases). The CDR3 loop spans 16 amino acids. Germline V gene data show CDR1 as LNHDA and CDR2 as SQIVND (reference sequence). Trimming took off 5 bases at V and 5 bases at J, with 19 bases between the two ends. This chain's CDR3 is CASSSTDQGWDQPQHF. The CDR3 nucleotides read TGTGCCAGTAGTTCAACCGATCAGGGTTGGGATCAGCCCCAGCATTTT.

This clone came up once. This chain connects TRBV6-5 to TRBJ1-2; TRBD1 aligns across 7 bases. The germline gives CDR1 MNHEY, CDR2 SVGAGI. V lost 6 bases, J lost 4 bases, and 11 bases stayed unmatched. CDR3 length: 15 amino acids. The CDR3 region is CASSRTGPSLYGYTF. CDR3 sequence (DNA): TGTGCCAGCAGCCGGACAGGACCCTCCCTCTATGGCTACACCTTC.

The chain uses TRBV19 and TRBJ2-7; 7 bases align to TRBD1. Looked up from germline, CDR1 is LNHDA and CDR2 is SQIVND (reference sequence). V was pared by 7 bases and J by 4 bases, with 10 bases of the junction left unmatched. The CDR3 has 14 residues. The CDR3 loop reads CASNSQGLSYEQYF. As DNA, the CDR3 is TGTGCCAGTAATTCACAGGGGCTTTCTTACGAGCAGTACTTC.

The chain has TRBV19 and TRBJ2-3; weak D call: TRBD2 (5 bases). V was pared by 4 bases and J by 4 bases, with 12 bases between. Germline V gene lookup returns CDR1 LNHDA and CDR2 SQIVND (reference sequence). CDR3 length: 14 residues. CDR3 in DNA: TGTGCCAGTAGTACCCGGGAATCTGCAGATACGCAGTATTTT. This encodes CASSTRESADTQYF.

In this sample, this clone turned up a few times. The chain links TRBV18 to TRBJ2-1; 7 bases match TRBD1. After removal of 5 bases from V and 7 bases from J, the junction contained 5 bases not matched to a gene. The germline CDR1 and CDR2 sequences are KGHSH and LQKENI. This CDR3 contains 13 residues. CDR3 loop: CASSSPGGNEQFF. The CDR3 bases are TGTGCCAGCTCATCCCCAGGGGGTAATGAGCAGTTCTTC.

The rearrangement links TRBV19 to TRBJ1-2; D is uncertain. Deletions cut 3 bases from V and 7 bases from J, with 12 bases between. Per germline, CDR1 LNHDA and CDR2 SQIVND (reference sequence). The CDR3 is made up of 13 amino acids. CDR3 bases: TGTGCCAGTAGTATGGCCCAAACCTCTGGCTACACCTTC. It encodes CASSMAQTSGYTF.

This CDR3 reads CAWKFPTGYEQYF. Written as DNA, the CDR3 is TGTGCCTGGAAATTTCCGACAGGTTACGAGCAGTACTTC. The rearrangement links TRBV30 to TRBJ2-7; D might be TRBD1 (6 bases). CDR1 is GTSNPN, CDR2 SVGIG, per germline (reference sequence). The ends were cut back, 4 bases at V and 4 bases at J, with 14 bases in the middle. The CDR3 loop spans 13 amino acids.

The rearrangement joins TRBV5-5 to TRBJ1-2; D may be TRBD1 (5 bases). V gave up 0 bases and J gave up 4 bases, with 13 bases separating them. The CDR3 has 15 amino acids. The germline V gene encodes CDR1 SGHKS and CDR2 YYEKEE (reference sequence). The DNA of the CDR3 is TGTGCCAGCAGCTTGGAACCGGGACTCTTCTATGGCTACACCTTC. Protein product: CASSLEPGLFYGYTF.

This clone was recorded once. The chain is built from TRBV2 and TRBJ2-7; 10 bases are shared with TRBD1. The CDR3 contains 14 residues. Germline CDR1 is SNHLY and CDR2 is FYNNEI. V was pared by 10 bases and J by 2 bases, with 8 bases of the junction left unmatched. CDR3 region: CATKGDRGPYEQYF. In DNA form, the CDR3 reads TGTGCCACAAAAGGGGACAGGGGACCCTACGAGCAGTACTTC.

The V gene is TRBV29-1, the J gene TRBJ1-1; weak D call: TRBD1 (5 bases). The CDR3 length is 12 residues. V was trimmed by 5 bases and J by 2 bases, leaving 9 bases between them. CDR1 and CDR2 (germline): SQVTM, ANQGSEA. The CDR3 reads CSVYRTNTEAFF. The DNA of the CDR3 is TGCAGCGTTTACAGGACCAACACTGAAGCTTTCTTT.

The V call is TRBV2, the J call TRBJ2-5; perhaps TRBD1 as D (8 bases). Germline CDR1 SNHLY, CDR2 FYNNEI. This CDR3 comprises 16 residues. Trimming took off 6 bases at V and 5 bases at J, with 22 bases between the two ends. This CDR3 reads CASRRQTGGAGETQYF. In DNA form, the CDR3 reads TGTGCCAGCAGGAGACAAACAGGGGGGGCCGGTGAGACCCAGTACTTC.

This chain connects TRBV9 to TRBJ1-1; D possibly corresponds to TRBD1 (5 bases). This CDR3 spans 15 amino acids. The germline CDR1 and CDR2 sequences are SGDLS and YYNGEE. The ends were cut back, 0 bases at V and 0 bases at J, with 9 bases in the middle. As DNA, the CDR3 is TGTGCCAGCAGCGTAGATTGGGGCCTGAACACTGAAGCTTTCTTT. This encodes CASSVDWGLNTEAFF.

V gene TRBV19 combines with J gene TRBJ1-2, with TRBD1 as a possible D gene (6 bases). With 7 bases removed from V and 4 bases from J, the gap between germline ends came to 13 bases. The CDR3 sequence is 13 residues long. CDR1 and CDR2 from the germline V gene are LNHDA and SQIVND (reference sequence). CDR3 in amino acids: CASTGVPPYGYTF. CDR3 in DNA: TGTGCCAGTACAGGGGTTCCCCCCTATGGCTACACCTTC.

The chain carries TRBV25-1 and TRBJ1-3; 7 nucleotides agree with TRBD1. The CDR3 covers 16 residues. The germline V gene encodes CDR1 MGHDK and CDR2 SYGVNS. V lost 0 bases to trimming and J lost 3 bases; unmatched junction nucleotides: 5. CDR3 DNA sequence: TGTGCCAGCAGTGAATACGAGGGGGCCGATGGAAACACCATATATTTT. Protein: CASSEYEGADGNTIYF. The full variable domain, completed using reference TRBV25-1 and TRBJ1-3, is EADIYQTPRYLVIGTGKKITLECSQTMGHDKMYWYQQDPGMELHLIHYSYGVNSTEKGDLSSESTVSRIRTEHFPLTLESARPSHTSQYLCASSEYEGADGNTIYFGEGSWLTVV.

This sequence joins TRBV10-3 and TRBJ2-1, with 7 bases fitting TRBD1. With 2 bases clipped from V and 8 bases from J, the junction kept 9 bases outside the gene matches. Germline V gene data show CDR1 as ENHRY and CDR2 as SYGVKD. This CDR3 region has 15 residues. CDR3 DNA: TGTGCCATCAGTGAGGGGCAGGGGGTCGTTTATGAGCAGTTCTTC. It codes for CAISEGQGVVYEQFF.

DNA of the CDR3: TGTGCCAGCAGCTTGGAAGGGACAAGGAACACTGAAGCTTTCTTT. This gives the protein CASSLEGTRNTEAFF. The rearrangement joins TRBV5-5 to TRBJ1-1; weak D call: TRBD1 (6 bases). Looked up from germline, CDR1 is SGHKS and CDR2 is YYEKEE (reference sequence). V dropped 0 bases and J dropped 1 base, with 10 bases sitting between them. The CDR3 sequence is 15 residues long. Combining the CDR3 with reference TRBV5-5 and TRBJ1-1 gives the whole variable domain DAGVTQSPTHLIKTRGQQVTLRCSPISGHKSVSWYQQVLGQGPQFIFQYYEKEERGRGNFPDRFSARQFPNYSSELNVNALLLGDSALYLCASSLEGTRNTEAFFGQGTRLTVV.

J is TRBJ1-5 and V is TRBV6-1; 7 nucleotides line up with TRBD1. The CDR3 spans 16 residues. The V segment lost 4 bases and the J segment 4 bases; nucleotides outside the gene matches: 10. CDR1 MNHNS and CDR2 SASEGT come from the germline V gene. The CDR3 region has the DNA TGTGCCAGCAGTGCCCTAGTCGGACAGGTAAATCAGCCCCAGCATTTT. Its translation: CASSALVGQVNQPQHF.